These 30 T cell receptor beta chains came from one sample sequenced in a study of T cell responses to AZD1222 COVID-19 vaccine. Sequenced by immunoSEQ multiplex PCR; TCRdb stores in-frame clones only, minus some. The sample has 110,000 to 150,000 clones; approximately 85% are singletons. The source was peripheral blood, collected on day 0 of AZD1222 vaccination. The receptors derive from an adult in good health.

This clone was detected only a few times. This chain connects TRBV11-2 to TRBJ1-3; D unresolved. This CDR3 has 15 residues. The germline gives CDR1 SGHAT, CDR2 FQNNGV. Trimming removed 2 bases at V and 0 bases at J, with 8 bases between. The CDR3 coding sequence is TGTGCCAGCAGCTTATCAAGTTCCTCTGGAAACACCATATATTTT. It specifies CASSLSSSSGNTIYF.

The genes are TRBV23-1 and TRBJ1-5; D is unclear. TRBV23-1 is flagged as an ORF with uncertain function. The CDR3 runs to 16 residues. Trimming took 0 bases from V and 2 from J, leaving 11 bases between them. The CDR3 here is CASSQSRRHGNQPQHF. In DNA, the CDR3 is TGCGCCAGCAGTCAATCGCGTCGACACGGCAATCAGCCCCAGCATTTT.

The chain employs TRBV6-6 and TRBJ2-7; D remains ambiguous. This CDR3 spans 17 amino acids. Per the germline V gene, CDR1 is MNHNY and CDR2 is SVGAGI (reference sequence). V was trimmed by 6 bases and J by 2 bases, leaving 23 bases between them. CDR3 sequence: CASSRHLGENTPYEQYF. Written as DNA, the CDR3 is TGTGCCAGCAGCCGACACCTCGGTGAGAATACCCCCTACGAGCAGTACTTC.

The chain has TRBV10-3 and TRBJ1-4; D is possibly TRBD1 (6 bases). In germline, CDR1 is ENHRY, CDR2 SYGVKD. V lost 5 bases and J lost 0, with 13 bases in between. This CDR3 is 16 amino acids long. The CDR3 sequence is CAISPTGSTTNEKLFF. For the CDR3, the DNA is TGTGCCATCAGTCCTACAGGGTCCACAACTAATGAAAAACTGTTTTTT.

The CDR3 bases are TGTGCCAGCAGGAGGGGCACAGATACGCAGTATTTT. Translated: CASRRGTDTQYF. V usage is TRBV6-6 and J usage is TRBJ2-3; weak D call: TRBD2 (5 bases). Germline loops: CDR1 MNHNY, CDR2 SVGAGI (reference sequence). The CDR3 loop spans 12 amino acids. The V end lost 6 bases, the J end lost 1 base, and 5 bases lay between the germline ends.

V usage is TRBV27 and J usage is TRBJ2-3; tentative D call: TRBD1 (5 bases). Germline loops: CDR1 MNHEY, CDR2 SMNVEV (reference sequence). V dropped 7 bases and J dropped 8 bases, with 16 bases sitting between them. The CDR3 totals 13 residues. The CDR3 DNA follows: TGTGCCAGCAAGGGTCAGGGATTGGGTACGCAGTATTTT. This codes for CASKGQGLGTQYF.

The chain is built from TRBV9 and TRBJ1-1; 12 nucleotides match TRBD1. Trimming cost V 4 bases and J 0 bases; bases outside gene matches: 4. The germline gives CDR1 SGDLS, CDR2 YYNGEE. The CDR3 is made up of 16 amino acids. The CDR3 coding sequence is TGTGCCAGCAGCCCGGGACAGGGGGCCTTGAACACTGAAGCTTTCTTT. Its protein is CASSPGQGALNTEAFF. The full variable domain, with the rest looked up from reference TRBV9 and TRBJ1-1, is DSGVTQTPKHLITATGQRVTLRCSPRSGDLSVYWYQQSLDQGLQFLIQYYNGEERAKGNILERFSAQQFPDLHSELNLSSLELGDSALYFCASSPGQGALNTEAFFGQGTRLTVV.

This chain links TRBV18 with TRBJ1-1; no clear D gene. CDR1 is KGHSH, CDR2 LQKENI, per germline. The CDR3 spans 16 residues. V lost 0 bases and J lost 3, with 14 bases in between. The CDR3 region is CASSPPTVRSYTEAFF. The DNA of the CDR3 is TGTGCCAGCTCACCACCGACGGTCAGGAGCTACACTGAAGCTTTCTTT.

The chain combines TRBV15 with TRBJ2-1; the match to TRBD2 covers 9 bases. Unmatched junction bases numbered 6, after V lost 1 base and J lost 8 bases. This CDR3 contains 15 residues. CDR1 is LNHNV and CDR2 is YYDKDF in the germline V gene (reference sequence). In DNA, the CDR3 is TGTGCCACCAGCAGAGTCGCGGGAGGGCCGGATGAGCAGTTCTTC. Its translation is CATSRVAGGPDEQFF.

V and J are TRBV29-1 and TRBJ1-1; weak D call: TRBD1 (6 bases). There are 15 residues in the CDR3. CDR1 and CDR2 (germline): SQVTM, ANQGSEA. V lost 5 bases and J lost 3, with 19 bases in between. The CDR3, as DNA: TGCAGCGTTTCACCCTCGGCGGCAGGGGACACTGAAGCTTTCTTT. The encoded protein is CSVSPSAAGDTEAFF.

This chain uses TRBV6-5 with TRBJ1-2, with D unresolved. The CDR3 covers 12 residues. CDR1 and CDR2 from the germline V gene are MNHEY and SVGAGI. V gave up 7 bases and J gave up 8 bases, with 14 bases separating them. CDR3 region: CASNLDSQGYTF. CDR3 in DNA: TGTGCCAGCAACCTAGACTCTCAGGGCTACACCTTC.

The rearrangement links TRBV7-9 to TRBJ1-2; D uncertain. This CDR3 is 14 amino acids long. V lost 3 bases and J 7 bases, leaving 15 bases between the germline ends. Per the germline V gene, CDR1 is SEHNR and CDR2 is FQNEAQ (reference sequence). The CDR3, as DNA: TGTGCCAGCAGCTTCTCCGACCGGGCCGGTGGCTACACCTTC. Protein sequence: CASSFSDRAGGYTF.

This chain joins TRBV3-1 (or the pseudogene TRBV3-2) and TRBJ2-5, with 9 bases aligning to TRBD2. Germline lookup yields CDR1 LGHDT and CDR2 YNNKEL (reference sequence). The CDR3 is 17 amino acids. J was trimmed by 4 bases and V by 7 bases; bases with no gene match: 16. CDR3 sequence (DNA): TGTGCCAGCACAAGTTCGCGGGGGGGTGTTCTAAGAGAGACCCAGTACTTC. This codes for CASTSSRGGVLRETQYF.

The V and J genes are TRBV7-9 and TRBJ2-5; possible D gene TRBD2, 6 bases. The germline gives CDR1 SEHNR, CDR2 FQNEAQ (reference sequence). This CDR3 is 14 amino acids long. V was trimmed by 4 bases and J by 5 bases, leaving 14 bases between them. The CDR3 spells CASSWGTGAETQYF. For the CDR3, the DNA is TGTGCCAGCAGCTGGGGGACGGGAGCGGAGACCCAGTACTTC.

This chain uses TRBV7-9 with TRBJ2-7, with D perhaps given as TRBD1 or TRBD2 (5 bases each). This CDR3 region has 17 residues. The V end lost 1 base, the J end lost 0 bases, and 16 bases lay between the germline ends. The germline gives CDR1 SEHNR, CDR2 FQNEAQ (reference sequence). CDR3 amino acids: CASSLGGDGEISYEQYF. In nucleotides, the CDR3 is TGTGCCAGCAGCTTAGGAGGGGATGGGGAGATCTCCTACGAGCAGTACTTC. Together with reference TRBV7-9 and TRBJ2-7, the CDR3 gives the full variable domain: DTGVSQNPRHKITKRGQNVTFRCDPISEHNRLYWYRQTLGQGPEFLTYFQNEAQLEKSRLLSDRFSAERPKGSFSTLEIQRTEQGDSAMYLCASSLGGDGEISYEQYFGPGTRLTVT.

This clone was observed a handful of times. The chain recombines TRBV19 with TRBJ1-5; D call uncertain. There are 12 residues in the CDR3. Germline V lookup: CDR1 LNHDA, CDR2 SQIVND (reference sequence). Trimming stripped 3 bases from V and 5 bases from J, with 5 bases between. The CDR3 sequence: CASSMFDQPQHF. The CDR3 region has the DNA TGTGCCAGTAGTATGTTCGATCAGCCCCAGCATTTT. Looking up the rest from reference TRBV19 and TRBJ1-5 gives the full variable domain: DGGITQSPKYLFRKEGQNVTLSCEQNLNHDAMYWYRQDPGQGLRLIYYSQIVNDFQKGDIAEGYSVSREKKESFPLTVTSAQKNPTAFYLCASSMFDQPQHFGDGTRLSIL.

V gene TRBV14 combines with J gene TRBJ1-2; 7 bases align to TRBD1. The CDR3 length is 13 residues. CDR1 is SGHDN and CDR2 is FVKESK in the germline V gene. V lost 4 bases and J lost 2; bases outside the gene matches: 1. The CDR3 loop reads CASSPGQNYGYTF. The CDR3 DNA reads as TGTGCCAGCAGCCCGGGACAGAACTATGGCTACACCTTC.

This clone was seen a handful of times. CDR3 sequence reads: CATSREPDQPQHF. The DNA for the CDR3 is TGTGCCACCAGCAGAGAACCGGATCAGCCCCAGCATTTT. V is TRBV15 and J is TRBJ1-5; D unresolved. The CDR3 consists of 13 residues. The V end was cut by 0 bases, the J end by 5 bases, with 5 bases between. The germline gives CDR1 LNHNV, CDR2 YYDKDF (reference sequence). The whole variable domain, filled in from reference TRBV15 and TRBJ1-5, reads DAMVIQNPRYQVTQFGKPVTLSCSQTLNHNVMYWYQQKSSQAPKLLFHYYDKDFNNEADTPDNFQSRRPNTSFCFLDIRSPGLGDTAMYLCATSREPDQPQHFGDGTRLSIL.

This clone appeared once. V is TRBV2 and J is TRBJ1-3; maybe TRBD1 (6 bases). V was trimmed by 1 base and J by 4 bases, leaving 14 bases between them. The CDR3 loop spans 16 amino acids. CDR1 is SNHLY and CDR2 is FYNNEI in the germline V gene. The CDR3 protein is CASSEGPTGGGNTIYF. DNA of the CDR3: TGTGCCAGCAGTGAAGGCCCCACGGGGGGCGGAAACACCATATATTTT.

The V and J genes are TRBV24-1 and TRBJ1-1, with 8 bases matching TRBD1. The CDR3 consists of 13 residues. Trimming removed 3 bases from V and 6 bases from J; junction bases left unmatched: 2. The germline CDR1 and CDR2 sequences are KGHDR and SFDVKD. CDR3 in DNA: TGTGCCACCAGTGATGGACAGGGCTCTGAAGCTTTCTTT. Encoded protein: CATSDGQGSEAFF.

The chain links TRBV29-1 to TRBJ1-2; D uncertain. CDR1 is SQVTM, CDR2 ANQGSEA, per germline. V dropped 2 bases and J dropped 8 bases, with 9 bases sitting between them. The CDR3 consists of 11 residues. The CDR3 sequence is CSVETLRGYTF. DNA for the CDR3: TGCAGCGTTGAAACTTTGAGGGGCTACACCTTC.

The chain has TRBV30 and TRBJ1-3; no firm D call. This CDR3 has 11 residues. Germline values: CDR1 GTSNPN, CDR2 SVGIG (reference sequence). V dropped 1 base and J dropped 8 bases, with 6 bases sitting between them. The CDR3 DNA is TGTGCCTGGAGTGAAGCTTACACCATATATTTT. Residues: CAWSEAYTIYF.

Written as DNA, the CDR3 is TGTGCCTGGAGTGTTTGGACAAGTAACACTGAAGCTTTCTTT. Amino acids: CAWSVWTSNTEAFF. The gene calls are TRBV30 and TRBJ1-1; the D gene is possibly TRBD1 (5 bases). The CDR3 is made up of 14 amino acids. V was cut by 0 bases and J by 2 bases, with 10 bases left in between. CDR1 is GTSNPN, CDR2 SVGIG, per germline (reference sequence).

The chain uses TRBV2 and TRBJ2-7; the match to TRBD1 covers 7 bases. The junction had 0 bases not matched to a gene; V was cut back by 4 bases and J by 6 bases. This CDR3 comprises 11 residues. Germline CDR1 and CDR2: SNHLY and FYNNEI. CDR3 DNA sequence: TGTGCCAGCAGTGCAGGGGGCGAGCAGTACTTC. It encodes CASSAGGEQYF.

The J gene is TRBJ2-7, the V gene TRBV30; D gene ambiguous. CDR3 length: 14 amino acids. The ends were cut back, 2 bases at V and 3 bases at J, with 14 bases in the middle. Germline CDR1 is GTSNPN and CDR2 is SVGIG (reference sequence). CDR3 region: CAWSSLVAVYEQYF. The DNA for the CDR3 is TGTGCCTGGAGTAGTTTGGTTGCCGTCTACGAGCAGTACTTC.

The chain links TRBV7-8 to TRBJ1-1, with D possibly TRBD1 on 6 matching bases. The V gene's germline CDR1 is SGHVS and CDR2 FQNEAQ. The CDR3 sequence is 14 residues long. Deletions cut 2 bases from V and 4 bases from J, with 11 bases between. The CDR3 sequence: CASSLPQGGTEAFF. In DNA, the CDR3 is TGTGCCAGCAGCTTACCACAGGGCGGCACTGAAGCTTTCTTT.

The rearrangement joins TRBV14 to TRBJ1-6; D is unclear. V shed 3 bases and J shed 7 bases, with 7 bases lying between them. CDR3 length: 13 amino acids. The V gene's germline CDR1 is SGHDN and CDR2 FVKESK. CDR3 loop: CASSQLLNSPLHF. The CDR3 nucleotides are TGTGCCAGCAGCCAGCTCTTAAATTCACCCCTCCACTTT.

V usage is TRBV7-9 and J usage is TRBJ1-1; tentative D call: TRBD1 (5 bases). The CDR3 totals 14 residues. Germline lookup yields CDR1 SEHNR and CDR2 FQNEAQ (reference sequence). Trimming shortened V by 5 bases and J by 6 bases, and 16 bases separated the two germline ends. The CDR3 sequence is CASSRDVLGAEAFF. Here the CDR3 DNA reads TGTGCCAGCAGCCGAGACGTGTTGGGGGCTGAAGCTTTCTTT.

This chain links TRBV19 with TRBJ1-2; D is unclear. CDR1 is LNHDA and CDR2 is SQIVND in the germline V gene (reference sequence). CDR3 length: 14 amino acids. The ends were cut back, 2 bases at V and 2 bases at J, with 9 bases in the middle. The CDR3 protein is CASSIMGFNYGYTF. In nucleotides, the CDR3 is TGTGCCAGTAGTATAATGGGGTTCAACTATGGCTACACCTTC.

This chain uses TRBV3-1 (or the pseudogene TRBV3-2) with TRBJ2-1, with 12 bases lining up with TRBD2. Germline CDR1 LGHDT, CDR2 YNNKEL (reference sequence). The CDR3 is 15 residues long. Unmatched junction bases numbered 1, after V lost 0 bases and J lost 7 bases. CDR3 loop: CASSQEGLAGNEQFF. DNA of the CDR3: TGTGCCAGCAGCCAAGAGGGACTAGCGGGTAATGAGCAGTTCTTC.